Listed below are T cell receptor beta chains from one sample, sequenced in a study of human T cells and chemical hapten exposure. MiXCR, run by TCRdb on the RACE reads, gives a single entry per CDR3 protein. The sample consists of 150,000 to 200,000 distinct CDR3 sequences, approximately 24% of them appearing once. Sequenced here: whole blood, sampled in connection with sensitization to the hapten diphenylcyclopropenone (DPC). These receptors originate from a woman between 40 and 50 years old with alopecia areata. Some clones in this sample may be carry-over from other donors' samples. CDR3s include the opening cysteine and the closing phenylalanine or tryptophan. The D gene is left open where the match is weak.

d_call v_call cdr3_aa
TRBD2 TRBV7-9 CASSPGGLAGTDTQYF
- TRBV7-2 CASRERGADSYEQYF
- TRBV12-3/TRBV12-4 CASSLHGYQETQYF
- TRBV20-1 CSARDLQPYEQYF
TRBD2 TRBV7-3 CASSPGTSMTGELFF
TRBD1 TRBV6-2/TRBV6-3 CASSYPSRGTANTEAFF
TRBD1 TRBV5-1 CASSMGQGNQPQHF
TRBD2 TRBV4-2 CASRPGTSRSETQYF
TRBD1 TRBV24-1 CATSGRWTGLGTNEKLFF
TRBD1 TRBV14 CASSRDRPTPRDF